This T cell receptor (beta chain) was sequenced in a study of molecular identifiers for immune sequencing clone quantification (dated by TCRdb to the late 2010s). Study-wide context: For a replicate experiment, RNA from approximately 20,000 or 100,000 naive CD8 T cells was divided into five aliquots, and four of the five aliquots were sequenced. CD8 T cells were used in a methods study to benchmark molecular-identifier clustering-based TCR repertoire sequencing (MIDCIRS) and TCR RNA copy counting.

In the case of this clonotype: What this receptor recognizes is not known. The sample holds no much larger clone one base away, and base qualities are not on file.

Naive CD8 T cell libraries were made from about 21,000 to 970,000 sorted cells using 10%, 30% or 50% of purified RNA. Naive CD8 T cells were FACS-sorted as CD8+CD4-CCR7+CD45RA+ on a BD FACSAria II into RLT Plus buffer. Roughly nine TCR copies' worth of Jurkat RNA were spiked into roughly 19,000-1,000,000 naive CD8 T cell samples to test detection sensitivity. Enrichment of CD8 T cells was done with RosetteSep CD8+ T Cell Enrichment Cocktail plus Ficoll-Paque, and ACK red cell lysis came afterward. Library preparation was by PCR. Instrument used: NextSeq 500. Preparation of bulk TCR libraries followed a previously described approach, with the TCR primers listed in Table S5. Purification of total RNA was performed with the Qiagen AllPrep DNA/RNA kit. Before analysis, reads from multiple sequencing runs of one library were combined. In the paper's pipeline: Only reads with exact TCR constant sequence were kept, trimmed to 150 nt, and grouped by their 12-nt molecular barcodes. Within each barcode group, reads were sub-clustered at a 15% Levenshtein threshold, and quality-weighted consensus sequences were built per RNA molecule. Non-functional sequences were filtered out, along with any lower-count sequence sitting one edit away from another sequence. Barcode sub-clusters with fewer than 20% of the maximum read count were removed, based on fitting two negative binomial distributions. Through fastp at Q25 and MiXCR, TCRdb rebuilt clones from the public reads, retaining in-frame beta chains. Rows are unified per CDR3 protein, each entry keeping the most common DNA and genes. The V and J calls were not made by the authors but by TCRdb's processing. This sample is represented by hundreds of thousands of distinct CDR3 sequences; 25% of them were singletons. Clones ranked in the top ten supply about 0.81% of the sample.

Results and caveats for the whole study, not just this receptor: Modeling estimated about 2.8 recovered TCR RNA copies per cell, compared with about 10 by digital PCR, which implies roughly 30% capture efficiency. Without barcode sub-clustering, chimeric consensus sequences inflated TCR diversity; chimeras reached as high as 47%. Highly expanded clone sizes could be underestimated if identical TCR molecules share a barcode. A single cell's worth of spiked-in Jurkat TCR RNA was reported detectable even among under 1.1 million naive CD8 T cells. Naive libraries contained spiked-in Jurkat TCR RNA (approximately ten copies' worth), which is not part of the donor repertoire. In CMV-specific effector cells, clones with more than 20 RNA copies accounted for over 99% of molecules, whereas in naive cells such clones accounted for under 1%.

The trim is 1 base for V and 1 base for J, with a gap of 7 bases between the germline ends. There are 15 amino acids in the CDR3, from cysteine to phenylalanine inclusive. The retained sequence is limited to the CDR3, 45 bases, with the frame set at the first base. The germline V gene (reference sequence) gives CDR1 as LNHDA and CDR2 as SQIVND. The clonotype was recovered from a human donor in good health. Some libraries in this study had Jurkat cell RNA spiked in. Input material: naive CD8+ T cells from blood, with Jurkat cell RNA spiked in. What the cell subset or site label conveys for this sample: FACS-sorted CD8+CD4-CCR7+CD45RA+ naive T cells. The rearrangement combines TRBV19 with TRBJ2-2, with TRBD2 tentatively as D gene (5 bases match). This receptor carries the CDR3 CASSIAGMNTGELFF. In nucleotides, the sequence is TGTGCCAGTAGTATAGCGGGGATGAACACCGGGGAGCTGTTTTTT.